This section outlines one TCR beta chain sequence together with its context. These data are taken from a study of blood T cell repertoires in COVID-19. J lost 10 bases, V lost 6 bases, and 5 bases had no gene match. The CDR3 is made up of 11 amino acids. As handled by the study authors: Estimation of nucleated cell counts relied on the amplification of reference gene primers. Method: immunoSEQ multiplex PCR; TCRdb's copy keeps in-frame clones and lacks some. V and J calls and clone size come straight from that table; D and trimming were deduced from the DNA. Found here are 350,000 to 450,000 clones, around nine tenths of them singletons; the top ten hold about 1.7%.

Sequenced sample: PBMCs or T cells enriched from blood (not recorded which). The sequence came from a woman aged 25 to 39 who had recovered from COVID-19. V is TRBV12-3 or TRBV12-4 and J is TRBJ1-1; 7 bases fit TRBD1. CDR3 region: CASSLTGSAFF. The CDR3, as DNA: TGTGCCAGCAGCCTGACAGGGTCAGCTTTCTTT.